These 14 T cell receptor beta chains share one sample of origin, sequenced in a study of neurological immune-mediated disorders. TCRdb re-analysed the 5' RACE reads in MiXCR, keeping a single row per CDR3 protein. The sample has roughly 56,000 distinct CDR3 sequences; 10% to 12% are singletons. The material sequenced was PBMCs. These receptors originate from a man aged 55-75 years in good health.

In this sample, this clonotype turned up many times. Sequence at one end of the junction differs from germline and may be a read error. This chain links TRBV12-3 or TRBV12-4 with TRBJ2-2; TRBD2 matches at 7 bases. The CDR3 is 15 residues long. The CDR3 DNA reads TGTGCCAGCAGTCTAGCGGCCTCCCTCACCGGGGAGCTGTTTTTT. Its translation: CASSLAASLTGELFF.

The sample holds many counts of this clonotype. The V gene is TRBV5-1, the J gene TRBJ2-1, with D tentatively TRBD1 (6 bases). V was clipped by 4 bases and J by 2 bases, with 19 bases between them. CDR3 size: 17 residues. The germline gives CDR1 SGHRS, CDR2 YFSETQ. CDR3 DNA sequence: TGCGCCAGCAGCACCCGGGACACCTATGGGACCTACAATGAGCAGTTCTTC. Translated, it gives CASSTRDTYGTYNEQFF.

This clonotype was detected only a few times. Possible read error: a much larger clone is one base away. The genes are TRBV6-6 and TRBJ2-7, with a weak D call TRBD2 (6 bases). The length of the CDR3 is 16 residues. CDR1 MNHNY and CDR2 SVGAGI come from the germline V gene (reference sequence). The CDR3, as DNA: TGTGCCAGCAGTTACTCAGGCTCCGGGAGCTCCCACGAGCAGTACTTC. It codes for CASSYSGSGSSHEQYF.

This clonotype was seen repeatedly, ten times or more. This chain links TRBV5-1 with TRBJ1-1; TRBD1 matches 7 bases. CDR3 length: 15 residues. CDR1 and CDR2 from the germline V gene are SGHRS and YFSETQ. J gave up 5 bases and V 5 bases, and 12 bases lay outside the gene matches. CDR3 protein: CASRRINRGETEAFF. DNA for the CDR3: TGCGCCAGCAGACGTATTAACAGGGGAGAAACTGAAGCTTTCTTT. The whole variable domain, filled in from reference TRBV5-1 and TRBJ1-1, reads KAGVTQTPRYLIKTRGQQVTLSCSPISGHRSVSWYQQTPGQGLQFLFEYFSETQRNKGNFPGRFSGRQFSNSRSEMNVSTLELGDSALYLCASRRINRGETEAFFGQGTRLTVV.

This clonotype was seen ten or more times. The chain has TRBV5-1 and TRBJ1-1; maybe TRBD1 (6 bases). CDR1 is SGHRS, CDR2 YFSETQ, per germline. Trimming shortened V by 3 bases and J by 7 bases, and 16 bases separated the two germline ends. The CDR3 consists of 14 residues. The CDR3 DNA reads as TGCGCCAGCAGCTCCTCGACAGGTAGAGTTGAAGCTTTCTTT. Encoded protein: CASSSSTGRVEAFF.

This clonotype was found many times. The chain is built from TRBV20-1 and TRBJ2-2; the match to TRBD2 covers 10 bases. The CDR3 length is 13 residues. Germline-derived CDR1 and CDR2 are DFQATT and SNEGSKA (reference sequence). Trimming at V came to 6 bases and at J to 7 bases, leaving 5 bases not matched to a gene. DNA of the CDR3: TGCAGTGCCCCGGGACTAGCGATCGGGGAGCTGTTTTTT. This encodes CSAPGLAIGELFF.

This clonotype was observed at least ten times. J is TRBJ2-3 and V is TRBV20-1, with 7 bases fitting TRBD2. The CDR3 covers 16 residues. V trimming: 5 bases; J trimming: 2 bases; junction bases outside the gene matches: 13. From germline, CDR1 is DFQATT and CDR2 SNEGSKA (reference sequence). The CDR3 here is CSAHSGSQPITDTQYF. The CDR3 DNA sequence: TGCAGTGCTCATAGCGGGTCACAACCAATCACAGATACGCAGTATTTT.

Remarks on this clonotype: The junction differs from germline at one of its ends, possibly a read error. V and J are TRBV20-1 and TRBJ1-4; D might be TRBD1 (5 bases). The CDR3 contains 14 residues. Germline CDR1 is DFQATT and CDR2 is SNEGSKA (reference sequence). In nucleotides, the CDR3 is TGTAGTGCTAGAGGAATGGGGGAAGATGAAAGACTGTTTTTT. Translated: CSARGMGEDERLFF.

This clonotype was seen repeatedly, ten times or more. CDR3: CASSIHRGTNEKLFF. DNA for the CDR3: TGTGCCAGCAGTATCCACAGGGGGACTAATGAAAAACTGTTTTTT. V gene TRBV12-3 or TRBV12-4 combines with J gene TRBJ1-4, with 8 positions matching TRBD1. The CDR3 runs 15 residues. V was clipped by 5 bases and J by 2 bases; unmatched bases: 4.

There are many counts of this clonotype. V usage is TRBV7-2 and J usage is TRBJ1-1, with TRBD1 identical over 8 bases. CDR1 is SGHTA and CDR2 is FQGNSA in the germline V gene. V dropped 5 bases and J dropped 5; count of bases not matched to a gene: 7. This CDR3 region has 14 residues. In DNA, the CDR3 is TGTGCCAGCAGCCGTGACAGGGGTTTTACTGAAGCTTTCTTT. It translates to CASSRDRGFTEAFF.

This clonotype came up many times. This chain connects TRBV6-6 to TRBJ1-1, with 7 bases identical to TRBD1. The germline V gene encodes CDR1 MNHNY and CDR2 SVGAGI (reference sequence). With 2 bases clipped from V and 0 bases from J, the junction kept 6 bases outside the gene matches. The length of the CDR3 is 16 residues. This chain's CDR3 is CASSYPGQDMNTEAFF. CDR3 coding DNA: TGTGCCAGCAGTTACCCCGGACAGGACATGAACACTGAAGCTTTCTTT.

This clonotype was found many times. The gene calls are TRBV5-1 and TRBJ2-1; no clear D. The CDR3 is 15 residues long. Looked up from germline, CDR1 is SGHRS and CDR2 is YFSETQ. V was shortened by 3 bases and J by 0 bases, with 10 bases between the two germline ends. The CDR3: CASSSASNSYNEQFF. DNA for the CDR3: TGCGCCAGCAGCTCAGCCTCCAACTCCTACAATGAGCAGTTCTTC.

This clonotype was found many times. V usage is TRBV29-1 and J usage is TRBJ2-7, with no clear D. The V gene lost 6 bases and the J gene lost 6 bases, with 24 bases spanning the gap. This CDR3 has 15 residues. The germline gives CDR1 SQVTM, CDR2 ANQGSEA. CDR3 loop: CSVKLARAPRGEQYF. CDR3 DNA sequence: TGCAGCGTGAAACTGGCCCGGGCCCCAAGAGGCGAGCAGTACTTC.

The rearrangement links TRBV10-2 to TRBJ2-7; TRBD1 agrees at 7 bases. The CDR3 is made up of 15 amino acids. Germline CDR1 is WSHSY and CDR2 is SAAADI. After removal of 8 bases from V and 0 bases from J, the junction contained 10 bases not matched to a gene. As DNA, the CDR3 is TGCGCCAGCTCGGGTGATGGGACAGTCTCCTACGAGCAGTACTTC. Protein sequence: CASSGDGTVSYEQYF.